A selection of T cell receptor beta chains follows, all from one sample in a study of T cells after posttransplantation cyclophosphamide. Measured with immunoSEQ multiplex PCR; TCRdb has only the in-frame clones, and not every one. The sample lists around 23,000 clones; approximately 98% were seen once. The sample taken for sequencing was naive CD8+ T cells sorted from PBMCs. The source of these receptors is a man in his forties in good health, CMV-negative, and a related stem cell transplant donor. Each CDR3 is given with its conserved first and last residue. Each record gives: V gene, clone size, D gene, J gene, CDR3 DNA, CDR3 protein. The D gene is left open where the match is weak. A clone size is listed for some rows: how often the clone was seen (once, few, many), or a class if it is expanded.

TRBV28	-	TRBD1	TRBJ2-7	TGTGCCAGCATGGCGACAGGGGGCCCCTACGAGCAGTACTTC	CASMATGGPYEQYF
TRBV19	once	TRBD1	TRBJ1-5	TGTGCCAGTAGTCCACAACAGGGGGCCTGGTATCAGCCCCAGCATTTT	CASSPQQGAWYQPQHF
TRBV5-1	-	TRBD2	TRBJ2-7	TGCGCCAGCAGCGAAGGACTAGCGGGAGAGTACGAGCAGTACTTC	CASSEGLAGEYEQYF
TRBV9	-	TRBD2	TRBJ2-2	TGTGCCAGCAGCACGAGCGGGAGATCTACCGGGGAGCTGTTTTTT	CASSTSGRSTGELFF
TRBV5-1	once	TRBD1	TRBJ1-1	TGCGCCAGCAGCTTCGGGACAGGGACAGAGACTGAAGCTTTCTTT	CASSFGTGTETEAFF
TRBV30	-	-	TRBJ2-5	TGTGCCTGGGGAACAGTGCAAGAGACCCAGTACTTC	CAWGTVQETQYF
TRBV5-1	-	-	TRBJ1-2	TGCGCCAGCAGCTTGGGGACGGGAGTAGTTGATAACTATGGCTACACCTTC	CASSLGTGVVDNYGYTF
TRBV28	-	-	TRBJ1-1	TGTGCCAGCAGTCCTCGGAGGGACGGGGACACTGAAGCTTTCTTT	CASSPRRDGDTEAFF
TRBV9	-	TRBD2	TRBJ2-7	TGTGCCAGCAGCGTAGACGCTAGCGGGAGCTACGAGCAGTACTTC	CASSVDASGSYEQYF
TRBV5-1	-	TRBD1	TRBJ2-7	TGCGCCAGCAGCTCCCCCCGGACAGGGCCGTCCTACGAGCAGTACTTC	CASSSPRTGPSYEQYF
TRBV10-1	-	TRBD1	TRBJ1-5	TGCGCCAGCAGCGGGACAGGAGAGAATCAGCCCCAGCATTTT	CASSGTGENQPQHF
TRBV28	-	TRBD2	TRBJ2-1	TGTGCCAGCAGATGGACTAGCGGGATTTCCTGGGAGCAGTTCTTC	CASRWTSGISWEQFF
TRBV7-3	-	TRBD1	TRBJ2-1	TGTGCCAGCAGCTCGTCTTCCGGGACAGGGGCCTACAATGAGCAGTTCTTC	CASSSSSGTGAYNEQFF
TRBV4-1	-	-	TRBJ1-1	TGCGCCAGCAGCCAAGATCACGGCGGGAACACTGAAGCTTTCTTT	CASSQDHGGNTEAFF
TRBV6-1	-	-	TRBJ1-1	TGTGCCAGCAGTGAAGGCCAGGGGCTGAACACTGAAGCTTTCTTT	CASSEGQGLNTEAFF
TRBV14	-	-	TRBJ2-7	TGTGCCAGCAGCCAAGGACTTTTCTACGAGCAGTACTTC	CASSQGLFYEQYF
TRBV7-9	-	-	TRBJ2-7	TGTGCCAGCAGGGCGGGGGCCTCCTACGAGCAGTACTTC	CASRAGASYEQYF
TRBV11-2	few	-	TRBJ2-1	TGTGCCAGCAGCTTACGAGGAGGGCTTTACAATGAGCAGTTCTTC	CASSLRGGLYNEQFF
TRBV15	-	-	TRBJ2-7	TGTGCCACCAGCAGAGCCACGGACAGTTCCTACGAGCAGTACTTC	CATSRATDSSYEQYF
TRBV6-5	-	TRBD2	TRBJ2-7	TGTGCCAGCACGGGGGGGCCCTACGAGCAGTACTTC	CASTGGPYEQYF
TRBV9	-	TRBD2	TRBJ2-7	TGTGCCAGCAGCCCCGGGGGGAGCACCTACGAGCAGTACTTC	CASSPGGSTYEQYF
TRBV14	-	-	TRBJ1-4	TGTGCAGGTCCAACAGACAAGAGCAGCACTAATGAAAAACTGTTTTTT	CAGPTDKSSTNEKLFF
TRBV5-1	-	-	TRBJ2-7	TGCGCCAGCAGCGCGGACAGCTACGAGCAGTACTTC	CASSADSYEQYF
TRBV7-9	-	-	TRBJ1-3	TGTGCCAGCAGCTCAGGGTCTGGCAGAAACACCATATATTTT	CASSSGSGRNTIYF
TRBV30	once	-	TRBJ2-6	TGTGCCTGGACCTTAGAAGCCGCTCCCTGGGCCAACGTCCTGACTTTC	CAWTLEAAPWANVLTF
TRBV28	-	TRBD2	TRBJ2-5	TGTGCCAGCAAGCTAGCGGGAGGGCCGGCGGAGACCCAGTACTTC	CASKLAGGPAETQYF
TRBV30	-	TRBD2	TRBJ2-1	TGTGCCTGGAGTCTAGCGGGCGACAATGAGCAGTTCTTC	CAWSLAGDNEQFF
TRBV5-5	-	-	TRBJ1-1	TGTGCCAGCAGCTTGGCTTGGGGAGCGAGGACTGAAGCTTTCTTT	CASSLAWGARTEAFF
TRBV27	-	TRBD1	TRBJ1-4	TGTGCCAGCAGTCGAGGACAGGGGCTTGAAACTAATGAAAAACTGTTTTTT	CASSRGQGLETNEKLFF
TRBV4-2	-	TRBD1	TRBJ1-4	TGTGCCAGCAGCCAAGCGATTAGGACAGGGGTTAATGCTAATGAAAAACTGTTTTTT	CASSQAIRTGVNANEKLFF
TRBV5-5	-	TRBD2	TRBJ2-1	TGTGCCAGCAGCTTACTAGCGGAGAGGTACAATGAGCAGTTCTTC	CASSLLAERYNEQFF
TRBV9	-	-	TRBJ2-7	TGTGCCAGCAGCGTAGGTGGGAGCTTGGTATCGGGCTACGAGCAGTACTTC	CASSVGGSLVSGYEQYF
TRBV28	-	-	TRBJ2-5	TGTGCCAGCAGTTTAACCAGACAGGGAGGAGGACAAGAGACCCAGTACTTC	CASSLTRQGGGQETQYF
TRBV7-8	-	TRBD2	TRBJ2-2	TGTGCCAGCAGCTTAGGGGCTAGCGGGATAGGTGGGACCGGGGAGCTGTTTTTT	CASSLGASGIGGTGELFF
TRBV6-6	-	TRBD2	TRBJ2-7	TGTGCCAGCAGGGGTGTAGCGGGGGGACCTTCCTACGAGCAGTACTTC	CASRGVAGGPSYEQYF
TRBV4-1	-	TRBD2	TRBJ2-7	TGCGCCAGCAGCCAAGATCTTGGCAGGGAGGGCTACGAGCAGTACTTC	CASSQDLGREGYEQYF
TRBV5-1	-	TRBD2	TRBJ2-7	TGCGCCAGCAAAAGGACGGGACTAGCGAAATACGAGCAGTACTTC	CASKRTGLAKYEQYF
TRBV29-1	-	-	TRBJ2-5	TGCAGCGTTATTCGGAGGGAGGAGACCCAGTACTTC	CSVIRREETQYF
TRBV2	-	-	TRBJ1-6	TGTGCCAGCAGTAGCCCCGGACAGTTGGTTTGGCCCCTCCACTTT	CASSSPGQLVWPLHF
TRBV7-9	-	TRBD1	TRBJ1-1	TGTGCCAGCAGCTTATTTATAGGGGGCGCAAACACTGAAGCTTTCTTT	CASSLFIGGANTEAFF
TRBV16	once	TRBD1	TRBJ2-7	TGTGCCAGCAGCTTTGCCAAGGACAGGTGGAACGAGCAGTACTTC	CASSFAKDRWNEQYF
TRBV5-1	-	TRBD2	TRBJ2-1	TGCGCCAGCAGCCCGGAAAGGCTAGCGGGTACTTACAATGAGCAGTTCTTC	CASSPERLAGTYNEQFF
TRBV19	-	TRBD1	TRBJ1-1	TGTGCCAGTAGTAACACTGGACAGGGAGTCACTGAAGCTTTCTTT	CASSNTGQGVTEAFF
TRBV10-1	-	-	TRBJ2-5	TGCGCCAGCAGTTCGTCCGAGACCCAGTACTTC	CASSSSETQYF
TRBV6-1	-	TRBD1	TRBJ2-1	TGTGCCAGCAGTGACCGGGACAGGGGCTACAATGAGCAGTTCTTC	CASSDRDRGYNEQFF
TRBV29-1	-	-	TRBJ2-7	TGCAGCGTCCCTACAGGGCAATATGGCGAGCAGTACTTC	CSVPTGQYGEQYF